Detailed here is one T cell receptor (beta chain). The data were obtained in a study of shared clonotypes between healthy human individuals. Across the study: The plates for each donor numbered three CD4 naive, three CD4 memory, two CD8 naive and one CD8 memory.

The germline CDR1 and CDR2 sequences are SGHTA and FQGNSA. V was shortened by 5 bases and J by 7 bases, with 11 bases between the two germline ends. CDR3 length: 13 amino acids. TCRdb's table, derived via immunoSEQ multiplex PCR, lists solely in-frame clones and lacks some. The sample holds about 1 million clones, around 78% seen once. The sequenced sample was memory CD4+ T cells from PBMCs. Subset of the sample: CD45RA-negative fraction. The source is a man between 18 and 35 years old in good health. Some clones in this sample may be carry-over from other donors' samples. The gene calls are TRBV7-2 and TRBJ1-4, with D possibly TRBD1 on 5 matching bases. The CDR3 reads CASSRGQFEKLFF. DNA of the CDR3: TGTGCCAGCAGCCGAGGACAATTTGAAAAACTGTTTTTT.